A selection of T cell receptor beta chains follows, all from one sample in a study of T-cell reconstitution after alpha-beta-depleted transplantation in children. TCRdb itself ran the PCR reads through MiXCR, one entry per CDR3 protein. The sample lists around 800,000 distinct CDR3 sequences, under 20% occurring once. Sequencing was performed on PBMCs, mostly from graft donor cells, taken 360 days after TCRalphabeta/CD19-depleted stem cell transplant. The receptor set was obtained from a male patient aged 10-17 years who had a stem cell transplant for acute lymphoblastic leukemia, so the T cells may come from the graft donor. Both conserved end residues are part of each CDR3. D genes are given only for firm matches. The size entry is marked missing in some rows and otherwise reads once, few, many or a size class.

J gene: TRBJ2-1; CDR3 length: 15; D gene: TRBD2; clone size: .; V gene: TRBV4-1; CDR3 DNA: TGCGCCAGCAGCCAACCGACTAGCAGGTACAATGAGCAGTTCTTC; CDR3 protein: CASSQPTSRYNEQFF
J gene: TRBJ2-7; CDR3 length: 13; D gene: .; clone size: .; V gene: TRBV11-2; CDR3 DNA: TGTGCCAGCAGCCCGGCCTATTCATACGAGCAGTACTTC; CDR3 protein: CASSPAYSYEQYF
J gene: TRBJ1-1; CDR3 length: 14; D gene: .; clone size: .; V gene: TRBV20-1; CDR3 DNA: TGCAGTGCTAGTCCGGCTGGACAGAACACTGAAGCTTTCTTT; CDR3 protein: CSASPAGQNTEAFF
J gene: TRBJ2-3; CDR3 length: 14; D gene: TRBD2; clone size: .; V gene: TRBV5-1; CDR3 DNA: TGCGCCAGCAGTGGGCGGGAGGTATTCGATACGCAGTATTTT; CDR3 protein: CASSGREVFDTQYF
J gene: TRBJ2-7; CDR3 length: 16; D gene: .; clone size: few; V gene: TRBV5-5; CDR3 DNA: TGTGCCAGCAGCTTGGAGTTTATGGGACATCTCTACGAGCAGTACTTC; CDR3 protein: CASSLEFMGHLYEQYF
J gene: TRBJ1-2; CDR3 length: 18; D gene: TRBD1; clone size: few; V gene: TRBV9; CDR3 DNA: TGTGCCAGCAGCCCGAGGGACAGGTATACTGGTGCTAACTATGGCTACACCTTC; CDR3 protein: CASSPRDRYTGANYGYTF
J gene: TRBJ1-1; CDR3 length: 15; D gene: .; clone size: .; V gene: TRBV6-5; CDR3 DNA: TGTGCCAGCAGTTACTCCCGGGACGGGAACACTGAAGCTTTCTTT; CDR3 protein: CASSYSRDGNTEAFF
J gene: TRBJ2-1; CDR3 length: 13; D gene: TRBD2; clone size: few; V gene: TRBV12-3/TRBV12-4; CDR3 DNA: TGTGCCAGCAGGAGCGGGAGTCAAAGTGAGCAGTTCTTC; CDR3 protein: CASRSGSQSEQFF
J gene: TRBJ2-7; CDR3 length: 12; D gene: .; clone size: .; V gene: TRBV20-1; CDR3 DNA: TGCAGTGCCAGCAGGCCTCCCTACGAGCAGTACTTC; CDR3 protein: CSASRPPYEQYF
J gene: TRBJ2-7; CDR3 length: 17; D gene: .; clone size: .; V gene: TRBV6-2/TRBV6-3; CDR3 DNA: TGTGCCAGCAGCCAATCCGGGACGTTCGCTAGCTCCTACGAGCAGTACTTC; CDR3 protein: CASSQSGTFASSYEQYF
J gene: TRBJ2-1; CDR3 length: 13; D gene: TRBD2; clone size: few; V gene: TRBV15; CDR3 DNA: TGTGCCACCTTAGGACTAGCAGGGGATGAGCAGTTCTTC; CDR3 protein: CATLGLAGDEQFF
J gene: TRBJ2-7; CDR3 length: 17; D gene: .; clone size: .; V gene: TRBV5-1; CDR3 DNA: TGCGCCAGCAGCTTGTTGCCATCCCGGGATTTGATCTACGAGCAGTACTTC; CDR3 protein: CASSLLPSRDLIYEQYF
J gene: TRBJ2-1; CDR3 length: 16; D gene: TRBD2; clone size: .; V gene: TRBV7-8; CDR3 DNA: TGTGCCAGCAGCCACTATGGTCGGGGGGCCTACAATGAGCAGTTCTTC; CDR3 protein: CASSHYGRGAYNEQFF
J gene: TRBJ2-1; CDR3 length: 17; D gene: .; clone size: .; V gene: TRBV18; CDR3 DNA: TGTGCCAGCTCACCCACAGTTAACGGGAGATCCTACAATGAGCAGTTCTTC; CDR3 protein: CASSPTVNGRSYNEQFF
J gene: TRBJ2-6; CDR3 length: 15; D gene: .; clone size: .; V gene: TRBV13; CDR3 DNA: TGTGCCAGCAGCTCATCGAGGGCTGGGGCCAACGTCCTGACTTTC; CDR3 protein: CASSSSRAGANVLTF
J gene: TRBJ1-3; CDR3 length: 14; D gene: .; clone size: few; V gene: TRBV29-1; CDR3 DNA: TGCAGCGTCAGCGGACGGCTCTCTGGAAACACCATATATTTT; CDR3 protein: CSVSGRLSGNTIYF
J gene: TRBJ1-2; CDR3 length: 14; D gene: TRBD1; clone size: few; V gene: TRBV7-8; CDR3 DNA: TGTGCCAGCAGCCTACGGGACAGGAGCTATGGCTACACCTTC; CDR3 protein: CASSLRDRSYGYTF